One and the same sample provided the 27 T cell receptor beta chains below, sequenced in a study of T-cell memory formation after mild COVID-19. TCRdb re-derived calls from the 5' RACE reads in MiXCR, one entry per CDR3 protein. The sample lists hundreds of thousands of distinct CDR3 sequences; approximately 24% were seen once. Source material: PBMCs or a T cell subset sorted from them (not recorded which). The source of these receptors is an adult woman who had mild COVID-19 (a few samples of this study predate the infection). Cell type and time point are not known.

This clonotype was seen more than once but under ten times. V is TRBV10-3 and J is TRBJ1-2, with 8 bases identical to TRBD1. The V gene end was trimmed by 3 bases and the J gene end by 4 bases; junction bases not matched to a gene: 10. This CDR3 has 16 amino acids. Germline loops: CDR1 ENHRY, CDR2 SYGVKD. CDR3 nucleotide sequence: TGTGCCATCAGTGACCAATCCAGGGACAGGATCTATGGCTACACCTTC. This gives the protein CAISDQSRDRIYGYTF.

The rearrangement links TRBV18 to TRBJ2-1; 10 positions agree with TRBD1. V lost 4 bases to trimming and J lost 7 bases; unmatched junction nucleotides: 10. The germline gives CDR1 KGHSH, CDR2 LQKENI. The CDR3 sequence is 16 residues long. This chain's CDR3 is CASSLRPGQGKNEQFF. For the CDR3, the DNA is TGTGCCAGCTCACTCCGCCCGGGACAGGGGAAAAATGAGCAGTTCTTC.

CDR3 DNA: TGCGCCAGCAGCTCTGGGGGGAGCTCCTATAATTCACCCCTCCACTTT. Protein: CASSSGGSSYNSPLHF. This chain connects TRBV5-1 to TRBJ1-6; possibly TRBD1 for D (5 bases). V lost 3 bases, J lost 0 bases, and 10 bases lay in between. The CDR3 contains 16 residues. The germline gives CDR1 SGHRS, CDR2 YFSETQ. Filled out from reference TRBV5-1 and TRBJ1-6, the complete variable domain reads KAGVTQTPRYLIKTRGQQVTLSCSPISGHRSVSWYQQTPGQGLQFLFEYFSETQRNKGNFPGRFSGRQFSNSRSEMNVSTLELGDSALYLCASSSGGSSYNSPLHFGNGTRLTVT.

This clonotype was seen a few times. The V call is TRBV28, the J call TRBJ2-4; D remains unclear. The germline gives CDR1 MDHEN, CDR2 SYDVKM. CDR3 length equals 17 residues. Deletions cut 3 bases from V and 1 base from J, with 16 bases between. The CDR3 sequence is CASSLSVGSWAKNIQYF. The CDR3 DNA reads as TGTGCCAGCAGTTTGTCGGTTGGCTCATGGGCCAAAAACATTCAGTACTTC.

There are a few counts of this clonotype. This rearrangement joins TRBV5-5 to TRBJ1-1; TRBD1 aligns across 9 bases. This CDR3 is 14 amino acids long. V was clipped by 2 bases and J by 2 bases; unmatched bases: 1. CDR1 is SGHKS and CDR2 is YYEKEE in the germline V gene (reference sequence). The CDR3 loop is CASSFTGGNTEAFF. CDR3 DNA: TGTGCCAGCAGCTTCACAGGGGGCAACACTGAAGCTTTCTTT.

As for this clonotype: The junction departs from the called germline gene at one end, perhaps through a read error. The V and J genes are TRBV15 and TRBJ2-1, with D tentatively TRBD2 (6 bases). CDR1 is LNHNV, CDR2 YYDKDF, per germline (reference sequence). The CDR3 consists of 16 residues. The chain's CDR3 is CATRRDQGLINNEQFF. The CDR3 bases are TGTGCCACCAGAAGAGACCAGGGACTTATAAACAATGAGCAGTTCTTC.

This chain links TRBV6-2 or TRBV6-3 with TRBJ1-1; weak D call: TRBD1 (6 bases). The CDR3 is made up of 15 amino acids. V dropped 5 bases and J dropped 2 bases, with 15 bases sitting between them. CDR1 is MNHEY, CDR2 SVGEGT, per germline. The CDR3 sequence: CASSKLRGGNTEAFF. CDR3 coding DNA: TGTGCCAGCAGTAAACTCCGAGGGGGTAACACTGAAGCTTTCTTT.

This chain joins TRBV20-1 and TRBJ2-5; D is unclear. Germline V gives CDR1 DFQATT, CDR2 SNEGSKA (reference sequence). The CDR3 is 11 amino acids. V gave up 1 base and J gave up 5 bases, with 5 bases separating them. CDR3 loop: CSARVGETQYF. In DNA form, the CDR3 reads TGCAGTGCTAGAGTTGGTGAGACCCAGTACTTC.

The J gene is TRBJ2-7, the V gene TRBV21-1; the table's D call, TRBD2, was not checked against the DNA. TRBV21-1 is shown as a pseudogene. The CDR3 sequence is 13 residues long. CDR3: CARPAGVGYEQYF. The CDR3 region has the DNA TGTGCCCGCCCAGCGGGAGTGGGCTACGAGCAGTACTTC.

This clonotype was seen only a few times. The chain joins TRBV12-3 or TRBV12-4 to TRBJ1-5, with D unclear. This CDR3 has 14 residues. V lost 1 base, J lost 6 bases, and 10 bases lay in between. CDR3 sequence reads: CASSLGGDAQPQHF. The CDR3 DNA reads TGTGCCAGCAGTTTAGGCGGAGACGCTCAGCCCCAGCATTTT.

A few counts support this clonotype. V usage is TRBV28 and J usage is TRBJ2-7; D is uncertain. Between the trimmed V and J ends, which lost 5 bases and 3 bases, there was a span of 11 bases. Germline-derived CDR1 and CDR2 are MDHEN and SYDVKM. The CDR3 spans 13 residues. The CDR3 nucleotides are TGTGCCAGCAGTGTTGGACGGAACTACGAGCAGTACTTC. Encoded protein: CASSVGRNYEQYF.

Only a few counts were recorded for this clonotype. The CDR3 sequence is CASSKGQASTDTQYF. The CDR3 nucleotides are TGCGCCAGCAGCAAAGGACAGGCAAGCACAGATACGCAGTATTTT. The V call is TRBV5-1, the J call TRBJ2-3, with 7 nucleotides matching TRBD1. The length of the CDR3 is 15 residues. CDR1 is SGHRS, CDR2 YFSETQ, per germline. V shed 4 bases and J 0 bases; nucleotides not matched to a gene: 5.

The chain links TRBV12-3 or TRBV12-4 to TRBJ2-7, with 7 bases fitting TRBD1. Trimming cost V 6 bases and J 3 bases; bases outside gene matches: 5. CDR3 length: 13 amino acids. This chain's CDR3 is CASSPDRDYEQYF. CDR3 DNA sequence: TGTGCCAGCAGCCCTGACAGGGACTACGAGCAGTACTTC.

Only a few counts were recorded for this clonotype. The chain links TRBV20-1 to TRBJ1-3, with unresolved D. Per germline, CDR1 DFQATT and CDR2 SNEGSKA (reference sequence). The CDR3 runs 13 residues. The V end was cut by 3 bases, the J end by 0 bases, with 6 bases between. The CDR3 DNA reads as TGCAGTGCTAGGAAGTTCTCTGGAAACACCATATATTTT. Residues: CSARKFSGNTIYF.

The table lists this clonotype with a few counts. V and J are TRBV20-1 and TRBJ2-1, with D unclear. Germline lookup yields CDR1 DFQATT and CDR2 SNEGSKA (reference sequence). The CDR3 has 11 amino acids. Trimming took off 5 bases at V and 8 bases at J, with 10 bases between the two ends. The CDR3 sequence: CSAERVDEQFF. CDR3 DNA sequence: TGCAGTGCTGAACGGGTGGATGAGCAGTTCTTC.

The V and J genes are TRBV5-4 and TRBJ2-7, with 11 bases identical to TRBD1. The trim removed 1 base at V and 7 bases at J, leaving 7 bases unmatched. Germline CDR1 SGHNT, CDR2 YYREEE (reference sequence). The CDR3 contains 15 residues. Here the CDR3 reads CASSLPGQGVREQYF. The CDR3, as DNA: TGTGCCAGCAGCTTGCCGGGACAGGGGGTTAGAGAGCAGTACTTC.

The J gene is TRBJ1-2, the V gene TRBV20-1; TRBD1 agrees at 11 bases. CDR3 length: 17 residues. Germline CDR1 DFQATT, CDR2 SNEGSKA (reference sequence). V shed 0 bases and J 6 bases; nucleotides not matched to a gene: 12. The CDR3 is CSARDLGRTGGGDGYTF. CDR3 nucleotides: TGCAGTGCTAGAGATCTAGGAAGGACAGGGGGCGGGGATGGCTACACCTTC.

The rearrangement links TRBV5-6 to TRBJ2-5; D may correspond to TRBD1 or TRBD2 (6 bases each). V was shortened by 5 bases and J by 2 bases, with 19 bases between the two germline ends. The CDR3 has 16 amino acids. Germline V gives CDR1 SGHDT, CDR2 YYEEEE. CDR3 in DNA: TGTGCCAGCAGTCCGGATCCCCAGGGGAGGCAAGAGACCCAGTACTTC. This encodes CASSPDPQGRQETQYF.

This chain uses TRBV10-3 with TRBJ2-1; tentative D call: TRBD1 (5 bases). The V end was cut by 4 bases, the J end by 6 bases, with 13 bases between. The CDR3 spans 14 residues. Germline assignment: CDR1 ENHRY and CDR2 SYGVKD. The CDR3 DNA reads as TGTGCCATCAGTGTAAGGGGCCCGGGCAATGAGCAGTTCTTC. This sequence encodes CAISVRGPGNEQFF.

Regarding this clonotype: Sequence at one end of the junction differs from germline and may be a read error. The chain uses TRBV20-1 and TRBJ1-2, with 10 bases lining up with TRBD1. Germline CDR1 reads DFQATT; CDR2 reads SNEGSKA (reference sequence). This CDR3 contains 12 residues. For the CDR3, the DNA is TGCAGTGCTAGAGACCTGCTAGGGACAGGGGTTTTC. It codes for CSARDLLGTGVF.

This clonotype was counted a few times. The chain has TRBV25-1 and TRBJ2-3; no firm D call. Germline values: CDR1 MGHDK, CDR2 SYGVNS. V lost 3 bases and J 7 bases, leaving 11 bases between the germline ends. The CDR3 runs 13 residues. This chain's CDR3 is CASSDVYVYTQYF. The CDR3 nucleotides read TGTGCCAGCAGTGACGTTTACGTGTATACGCAGTATTTT.

Here the CDR3 reads CSARARTGRLVGANVLTF. The CDR3 DNA reads TGCAGTGCTAGAGCCCGGACAGGGAGGCTGGTCGGGGCCAACGTCCTGACTTTC. V is TRBV20-1 and J is TRBJ2-6; 8 bases align to TRBD1. Trimming took 1 base from V and 4 from J; bases not matched to a gene: 12. CDR3 size: 18 residues. The V gene's germline CDR1 is DFQATT and CDR2 SNEGSKA (reference sequence).

This clonotype was detected only a few times. V and J are TRBV27 and TRBJ2-1; a possible D gene is TRBD1 (6 bases). Germline-derived CDR1 and CDR2 are MNHEY and SMNVEV (reference sequence). V dropped 6 bases and J dropped 8 bases, with 14 bases sitting between them. This CDR3 is 13 amino acids long. The CDR3 coding sequence is TGTGCCAGCAGCCTATCGGGACAAGATGAGCAGTTCTTC. This gives the protein CASSLSGQDEQFF.

This clonotype was observed a handful of times. This sequence joins TRBV2 and TRBJ2-4; 10 nucleotides align to TRBD1. Trimming at V came to 8 bases and at J to 0 bases, leaving 16 bases not matched to a gene. The germline CDR1 and CDR2 sequences are SNHLY and FYNNEI. There are 19 residues in the CDR3. The CDR3 loop is CASRYSGQGGLLAKNIQYF. For the CDR3, the DNA is TGTGCCAGCCGTTACTCCGGACAGGGGGGTCTCCTAGCCAAAAACATTCAGTACTTC.

The V call is TRBV24-1, the J call TRBJ2-6; the D is unclear. Trimming removed 6 bases at V and 1 base at J, with 6 bases between. This CDR3 is 14 amino acids long. Germline values: CDR1 KGHDR, CDR2 SFDVKD. The CDR3 spells CATSMGSGANVLTF. DNA of the CDR3: TGTGCCACCAGTATGGGGTCTGGGGCCAACGTCCTGACTTTC.

This clonotype was found a few times. This rearrangement joins TRBV20-1 to TRBJ2-7; weak D call: TRBD2 (6 bases). Germline CDR1 DFQATT, CDR2 SNEGSKA (reference sequence). V dropped 1 base and J dropped 5 bases, with 18 bases sitting between them. The CDR3 has 15 residues. CDR3 sequence: CSARALGSSKNEQYF. Here the CDR3 DNA reads TGCAGTGCTAGAGCCCTCGGGAGCAGTAAGAACGAGCAGTACTTC.

The J gene is TRBJ2-5, the V gene TRBV18, with 15 bases lining up with TRBD2. The CDR3 spans 17 residues. Per the germline V gene, CDR1 is KGHSH and CDR2 is LQKENI. V was pared by 6 bases and J by 1 base, with 6 bases of the junction left unmatched. The CDR3 is CASSAGTSGGFQETQYF. The CDR3 DNA reads TGTGCCAGCTCCGCCGGGACTAGCGGGGGGTTCCAAGAGACCCAGTACTTC.